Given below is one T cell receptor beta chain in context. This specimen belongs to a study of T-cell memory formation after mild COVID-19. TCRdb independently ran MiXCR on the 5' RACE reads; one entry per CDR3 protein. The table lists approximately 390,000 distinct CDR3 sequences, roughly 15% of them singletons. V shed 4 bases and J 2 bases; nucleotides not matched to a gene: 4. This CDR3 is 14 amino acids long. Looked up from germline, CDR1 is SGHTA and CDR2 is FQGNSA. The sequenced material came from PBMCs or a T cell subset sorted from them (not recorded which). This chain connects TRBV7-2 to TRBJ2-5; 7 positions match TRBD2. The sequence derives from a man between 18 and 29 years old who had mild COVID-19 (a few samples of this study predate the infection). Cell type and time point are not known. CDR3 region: CASSWRGLQETQYF. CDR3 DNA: TGTGCCAGCAGCTGGCGGGGGTTACAAGAGACCCAGTACTTC.